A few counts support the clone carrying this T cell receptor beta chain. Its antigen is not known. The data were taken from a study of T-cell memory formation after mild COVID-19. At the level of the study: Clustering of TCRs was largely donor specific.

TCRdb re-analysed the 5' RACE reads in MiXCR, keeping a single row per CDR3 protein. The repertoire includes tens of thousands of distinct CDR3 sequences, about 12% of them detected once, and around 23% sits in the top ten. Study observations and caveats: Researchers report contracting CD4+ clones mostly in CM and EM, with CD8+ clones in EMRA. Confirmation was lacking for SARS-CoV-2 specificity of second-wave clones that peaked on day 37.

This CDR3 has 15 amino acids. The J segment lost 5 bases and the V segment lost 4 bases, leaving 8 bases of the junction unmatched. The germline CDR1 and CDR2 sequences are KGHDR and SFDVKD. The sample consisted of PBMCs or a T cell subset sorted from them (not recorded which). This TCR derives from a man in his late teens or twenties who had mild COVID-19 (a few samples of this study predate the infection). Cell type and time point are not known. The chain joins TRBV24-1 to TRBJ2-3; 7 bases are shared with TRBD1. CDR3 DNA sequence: TGTGCCACCAGTGACAGGACAGGAAAAGGAGATACGCAGTATTTT. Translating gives CATSDRTGKGDTQYF.